This T cell receptor (beta chain) was recorded in a study of cytomegalovirus exposure and HLA in healthy donors. PCR involved 60 Vbeta and 13 Jbeta primers. This table comes from immunoSEQ multiplex PCR, and its TCRdb copy is limited to in-frame clones, with some not included. The sample has about 170,000 clones; about 80% are singletons. Between the trimmed V and J ends, which lost 9 bases and 2 bases, there was a span of 13 bases. CDR1 is SNHLY, CDR2 FYNNEI, per germline. The CDR3 sequence is 13 residues long. This clonotype was obtained from a man aged 18 to 30 in good health and CMV-seronegative. Sample: PBMCs. The V call is TRBV2, the J call TRBJ1-1; D call uncertain. CDR3 bases: TGTGCCAGTGGATGGCAGGCCAACACTGAAGCTTTCTTT. It translates to CASGWQANTEAFF.